The 2 T cell receptor beta chains reported below all come from one sample, sequenced in a study of identical twins. TCRdb used MiXCR to reprocess the 5' RACE reads, holding one entry per CDR3 protein. Of about 340,000 distinct CDR3 sequences in the sample, approximately 8.8% were seen once. Specimen: naive T cells sorted from blood. Every receptor here comes from a woman aged 45-59 years in good health.

At least ten counts were recorded for this clonotype. The rearrangement uses TRBV5-1 and TRBJ1-1; TRBD1 matches 8 bases. Germline CDR1 reads SGHRS; CDR2 reads YFSETQ. J lost 5 bases, V lost 3 bases, and 6 bases had no gene match. The CDR3 is made up of 14 amino acids. CDR3 residues: CASSWTGWATEAFF. CDR3 DNA: TGCGCCAGCAGCTGGACAGGGTGGGCGACTGAAGCTTTCTTT. Filled out from reference TRBV5-1 and TRBJ1-1, the complete variable domain reads KAGVTQTPRYLIKTRGQQVTLSCSPISGHRSVSWYQQTPGQGLQFLFEYFSETQRNKGNFPGRFSGRQFSNSRSEMNVSTLELGDSALYLCASSWTGWATEAFFGQGTRLTVV.

The chain recombines TRBV10-3 with TRBJ2-7, with a weak D call TRBD1 (6 bases). This CDR3 is built from 15 residues. Trimming stripped 0 bases from V and 4 bases from J, with 13 bases between. Germline lookup yields CDR1 ENHRY and CDR2 SYGVKD. Here the CDR3 reads CAISESGGGAYEQYF. The CDR3 bases are TGTGCCATCAGTGAGTCCGGTGGGGGCGCATACGAGCAGTACTTC.